The next 32 T cell receptor beta chains were all read from a single sample in a study of cytomegalovirus exposure and HLA in healthy donors (dated by TCRdb to the late 2010s). The library was obtained by the immunoSEQ multiplex PCR assay. This is the immuneACCESS table as TCRdb keeps it, with only in-frame sequences that have V and J called. A part of the clones is gone; compared with another copy, unresolved V genes explain less than half, and the rest is unexplained. The sample includes roughly 120,000 clones, with 88% observed a single time. The ten largest make up over 1.1% of the sample. The sequenced sample consisted of PBMCs. These receptors came from a woman aged 25 to 39 in good health and CMV-seropositive.

The chain uses TRBV2 and TRBJ2-2, with 8 bases fitting TRBD1. V dropped 8 bases and J dropped 5; count of bases not matched to a gene: 10. From germline, CDR1 is SNHLY and CDR2 FYNNEI. The CDR3 totals 15 residues. In DNA form, the CDR3 reads TGTGCCAGCGCAAGGGACAGGAGGCGGACCGGGGAGCTGTTTTTT. It specifies CASARDRRRTGELFF.

The CDR3 protein is CASSLKGQLSNEQFF. CDR3 DNA sequence: TGTGCCAGCAGCTTAAAGGGACAGTTAAGTAATGAGCAGTTCTTC. V gene TRBV7-2 combines with J gene TRBJ2-1; 7 bases are shared with TRBD1. The CDR3 is 15 amino acids. V was pared by 2 bases and J by 7 bases, with 8 bases of the junction left unmatched. CDR1 and CDR2 (germline): SGHTA, FQGNSA.

The V and J genes are TRBV28 and TRBJ1-2; 10 nucleotides align to TRBD1. Trimming removed 5 bases from V and 6 bases from J; junction bases left unmatched: 3. Germline V gene sequence: CDR1 MDHEN, CDR2 SYDVKM. The CDR3 is 13 amino acids. CDR3 region: CASSQGQGNGYTF. In DNA, the CDR3 is TGTGCCAGCAGTCAGGGACAGGGGAATGGCTACACCTTC.

This clone was picked up one time. The V gene is TRBV7-9, the J gene TRBJ2-7, with D possibly being TRBD1 (6 bases). Per the germline V gene, CDR1 is SEHNR and CDR2 is FQNEAQ (reference sequence). The CDR3 runs 13 residues. The ends were cut back, 10 bases at V and 0 bases at J, with 13 bases in the middle. The CDR3 nucleotides are TGTGCCACCAACAGGGAATTCTCCTACGAGCAGTACTTC. Amino acid sequence: CATNREFSYEQYF.

The V and J genes are TRBV7-9 and TRBJ2-7, with 9 positions matching TRBD1. The CDR3 runs to 17 residues. Germline V gene data show CDR1 as SEHNR and CDR2 as FQNEAQ (reference sequence). V was pared by 0 bases and J by 1 base, with 7 bases of the junction left unmatched. CDR3 sequence: CASSLAVGTGTSYEQYF. The CDR3, as DNA: TGTGCCAGCAGCTTAGCGGTCGGGACAGGGACTTCCTACGAGCAGTACTTC.

This clone was counted once. This sequence joins TRBV21-1 and TRBJ2-2; the D call in the table, TRBD2, was not verified against the DNA. TRBV21-1 represents a pseudogene. This CDR3 is 19 amino acids long. The CDR3 DNA reads TGTGCCAGCAGCAAAGCCTACGAAAGGGGGCTAGCGGGGGCCGGGGAGCTGTTTTTT. Protein: CASSKAYERGLAGAGELFF.

This sequence joins TRBV5-6 and TRBJ1-1, with 7 positions matching TRBD1. Germline V CDR1 and CDR2: SGHDT, YYEEEE. The CDR3 sequence is 16 residues long. The J segment lost 5 bases and the V segment lost 4 bases, leaving 14 bases of the junction unmatched. DNA of the CDR3: TGTGCCAGCAGCCTGGGGCATCCAGGGGGGAAGACTGAAGCTTTCTTT. This codes for CASSLGHPGGKTEAFF.

This chain connects TRBV2 to TRBJ2-7; 9 nucleotides match TRBD2. This CDR3 has 18 residues. The trim removed 4 bases at V and 0 bases at J, leaving 13 bases unmatched. Per the germline V gene, CDR1 is SNHLY and CDR2 is FYNNEI. In DNA form, the CDR3 reads TGTGCCAGCAGTGGGGTTAGCGGGAGTGGGGGGAGCTCCTACGAGCAGTACTTC. Its protein product is CASSGVSGSGGSSYEQYF.

The rearrangement links TRBV6-1 to TRBJ2-7; 8 bases map to TRBD2. V lost 3 bases and J lost 2; bases outside the gene matches: 6. This CDR3 spans 15 amino acids. CDR1 is MNHNS, CDR2 SASEGT, per germline. CDR3: CASSDQAGLAYEQYF. CDR3 bases: TGTGCCAGCAGTGACCAGGCGGGACTAGCCTACGAGCAGTACTTC.

The rearrangement joins TRBV6-1 to TRBJ1-2, with D perhaps TRBD1 (6 bases). The germline V gene has CDR1 MNHNS and CDR2 SASEGT. The length of the CDR3 is 12 residues. The V gene lost 7 bases and the J gene lost 6 bases, with 12 bases spanning the gap. The chain's CDR3 is CASTRDINGYTF. The CDR3 DNA follows: TGTGCCAGCACACGGGACATCAATGGCTACACCTTC.

The chain links TRBV7-6 to TRBJ1-1; 7 nucleotides line up with TRBD1. The CDR3 consists of 13 residues. Germline trimming cut 0 bases from V and 6 bases from J; bases unmatched to any gene: 1. Germline V gene data show CDR1 as SGHVS and CDR2 as FNYEAQ. CDR3 region: CASSLARGAEAFF. The CDR3 DNA reads as TGTGCCAGCAGCTTAGCCAGGGGGGCTGAAGCTTTCTTT.

V usage is TRBV30 and J usage is TRBJ2-1, with a tentative D call TRBD2 (5 bases). Trimming removed 0 bases from V and 2 bases from J, with 8 bases in between. In germline, CDR1 is GTSNPN, CDR2 SVGIG (reference sequence). The CDR3 runs 14 residues. DNA of the CDR3: TGTGCCTGGAGTGTACGGCGGGCCTACAATGAGCAGTTCTTC. It encodes CAWSVRRAYNEQFF.

The chain employs TRBV18 and TRBJ1-1; 9 nucleotides match TRBD1. The length of the CDR3 is 14 residues. Germline trimming cut 3 bases from V and 6 bases from J; bases unmatched to any gene: 5. CDR1 is KGHSH and CDR2 is LQKENI in the germline V gene. The CDR3 here is CASSPGQGNPEAFF. As DNA, the CDR3 is TGTGCCAGCTCACCGGGACAGGGAAATCCTGAAGCTTTCTTT.

V usage is TRBV6-5 and J usage is TRBJ2-7; D may be TRBD2 (6 bases). V shed 4 bases and J shed 1 base, with 14 bases lying between them. This CDR3 comprises 15 residues. CDR1 MNHEY and CDR2 SVGAGI come from the germline V gene. In DNA form, the CDR3 reads TGTGCCAGCAGTTCCGGTAGCGGCCAATCCTACGAGCAGTACTTC. Its translation: CASSSGSGQSYEQYF.

The V call is TRBV28, the J call TRBJ1-4; no firm D call. V was trimmed by 2 bases and J by 4 bases, leaving 17 bases between them. This CDR3 contains 17 residues. Germline assignment: CDR1 MDHEN and CDR2 SYDVKM. The CDR3 sequence is CASSLIIGARYNEKLFF. DNA for the CDR3: TGTGCCAGCAGTTTAATCATAGGAGCGCGTTATAATGAAAAACTGTTTTTT.

This clone has a single count. The V and J genes are TRBV5-4 and TRBJ2-7, with TRBD2 identical over 13 bases. After removal of 0 bases from V and 7 bases from J, the junction contained 7 bases not matched to a gene. This CDR3 region has 16 residues. Germline loops: CDR1 SGHNT, CDR2 YYREEE (reference sequence). The CDR3 loop is CASSLEPGLAGLEQYF. The CDR3 nucleotides read TGTGCCAGCAGCTTGGAACCGGGACTAGCGGGATTGGAGCAGTACTTC.

The chain has TRBV18 and TRBJ2-1, with a possible D match to TRBD2 (5 bases). The CDR3 covers 14 residues. The germline V gene encodes CDR1 KGHSH and CDR2 LQKENI. V was clipped by 2 bases and J by 8 bases, with 13 bases between them. Here the CDR3 DNA reads TGTGCCAGCTCACCAGCTTTAGGAGCGGATGAGCAGTTCTTC. This sequence encodes CASSPALGADEQFF. The whole variable domain, remainder taken from reference TRBV18 and TRBJ2-1, is NAGVMQNPRHLVRRRGQEARLRCSPMKGHSHVYWYRQLPEEGLKFMVYLQKENIIDESGMPKERFSAEFPKEGPSILRIQQVVRGDSAAYFCASSPALGADEQFFGPGTRLTVL.

This chain connects TRBV5-1 to TRBJ2-7; maybe TRBD1 (7 bases). Germline loops: CDR1 SGHRS, CDR2 YFSETQ. The CDR3 sequence is 15 residues long. The V end lost 0 bases, the J end lost 5 bases, and 15 bases lay between the germline ends. CDR3 nucleotide sequence: TGCGCCAGCAGCTTGGGCGGGGACAGAGGACACGAGCAGTACTTC. Protein product: CASSLGGDRGHEQYF.

J is TRBJ2-5 and V is TRBV7-2; 10 bases are shared with TRBD1. V gave up 3 bases and J gave up 4 bases; unmatched junction bases: 5. Germline loops: CDR1 SGHTA, CDR2 FQGNSA. This CDR3 comprises 15 residues. The CDR3 loop is CASSFDRGRGETQYF. The CDR3 bases are TGTGCCAGCAGCTTCGACAGGGGGCGGGGAGAGACCCAGTACTTC.

The genes are TRBV6-6 and TRBJ1-2; D not certain. Germline V CDR1 and CDR2: MNHNY, SVGAGI (reference sequence). The CDR3 has 12 residues. V was shortened by 8 bases and J by 7 bases, with 14 bases between the two germline ends. Here the CDR3 reads CASHEAAGGYTF. In DNA, the CDR3 is TGTGCCAGCCACGAGGCAGCCGGTGGCTACACCTTC.

This chain connects TRBV5-1 to TRBJ2-6; D not resolved. V was shortened by 4 bases and J by 1 base, with 6 bases between the two germline ends. The CDR3 loop spans 14 amino acids. CDR1 is SGHRS and CDR2 is YFSETQ in the germline V gene. CDR3 protein: CASSPLSGANVLTF. The CDR3 DNA reads as TGCGCCAGCAGCCCGTTATCTGGGGCCAACGTCCTGACTTTC. The whole variable domain, filled in from reference TRBV5-1 and TRBJ2-6, reads KAGVTQTPRYLIKTRGQQVTLSCSPISGHRSVSWYQQTPGQGLQFLFEYFSETQRNKGNFPGRFSGRQFSNSRSEMNVSTLELGDSALYLCASSPLSGANVLTFGAGSRLTVL.

This rearrangement joins TRBV5-6 to TRBJ2-1; possibly TRBD2 for D (5 bases). Germline V gene data show CDR1 as SGHDT and CDR2 as YYEEEE. CDR3 length: 16 amino acids. The V end lost 0 bases, the J end lost 3 bases, and 13 bases lay between the germline ends. CDR3 protein: CASSLVGGFGYNEQFF. The CDR3 DNA reads as TGTGCCAGCAGCTTGGTTGGCGGGTTTGGCTACAATGAGCAGTTCTTC.

The chain uses TRBV30 and TRBJ2-7; 10 bases agree with TRBD1. V was pared by 3 bases and J by 4 bases, with 6 bases of the junction left unmatched. The CDR3 consists of 14 residues. Germline assignment: CDR1 GTSNPN and CDR2 SVGIG (reference sequence). Written as DNA, the CDR3 is TGTGCCTGGAGAGCGGACAGGGGGAGGTACGAGCAGTACTTC. Protein product: CAWRADRGRYEQYF.

This clone showed up just once. V usage is TRBV11-2 and J usage is TRBJ2-1; TRBD2 matches 13 bases. The V gene end was trimmed by 5 bases and the J gene end by 8 bases; junction bases not matched to a gene: 9. The CDR3 runs 16 residues. Germline lookup yields CDR1 SGHAT and CDR2 FQNNGV. CDR3 region: CASSQTTSGGAYEQFF. As DNA, the CDR3 is TGTGCCAGCAGCCAAACTACTAGCGGGGGGGCTTATGAGCAGTTCTTC.

The chain uses TRBV28 and TRBJ2-7; tentative D call: TRBD2 (5 bases). CDR3 length: 12 residues. Trimming removed 5 bases from V and 7 bases from J, with 12 bases in between. Germline CDR1 and CDR2: MDHEN and SYDVKM. The CDR3 coding sequence is TGTGCCAGCAGTCTACTAGGCTGGGAGCAGTACTTC. Its protein is CASSLLGWEQYF.

This chain joins TRBV4-1 and TRBJ1-2; TRBD1 matches at 8 bases. With 2 bases clipped from V and 6 bases from J, the junction kept 5 bases outside the gene matches. The CDR3 loop spans 14 amino acids. Germline CDR1 and CDR2: MGHRA and YSYEKL. Here the CDR3 reads CASSQQGAGNGYTF. For the CDR3, the DNA is TGCGCCAGCAGCCAACAGGGGGCTGGAAATGGCTACACCTTC.

The chain recombines TRBV1 with TRBJ2-7; no DNA check was done on the table's D call, TRBD2. TRBV1 is described as a pseudogene. The CDR3 covers 15 residues. The CDR3 sequence: CTSSPGLAASYEQYF. CDR3 sequence (DNA): TGCACCAGCAGCCCGGGACTAGCGGCCTCCTACGAGCAGTACTTC.

The chain couples TRBV6-1 to TRBJ1-1; D is unclear. V was pared by 2 bases and J by 0 bases, with 4 bases between. The length of the CDR3 is 13 residues. Germline loops: CDR1 MNHNS, CDR2 SASEGT. The CDR3 sequence is CASSEKLNTEAFF. The CDR3 DNA is TGTGCCAGCAGTGAAAAGCTGAACACTGAAGCTTTCTTT.

The J gene is TRBJ2-7, the V gene TRBV11-2; D uncertain. Trimming left V 5 bases short and J 2 bases short, with 7 bases between. Germline loops: CDR1 SGHAT, CDR2 FQNNGV. This CDR3 has 12 residues. CDR3: CASSPVAYEQYF. The CDR3 nucleotides read TGTGCCAGCAGCCCGGTTGCCTACGAGCAGTACTTC.

The gene calls are TRBV5-1 and TRBJ2-3; 14 bases map to TRBD2. The CDR3 has 16 amino acids. Germline V gene sequence: CDR1 SGHRS, CDR2 YFSETQ. The junction had 5 bases not matched to a gene; V was cut back by 3 bases and J by 5 bases. The CDR3 nucleotides are TGCGCCAGCAGCTCCCCGGGGACTAGCGGGGGAGATACGCAGTATTTT. Protein: CASSSPGTSGGDTQYF.

The rearrangement joins TRBV27 to TRBJ1-1, with D possibly matching TRBD1 (5 bases). Germline V gives CDR1 MNHEY, CDR2 SMNVEV (reference sequence). Trimming removed 4 bases at V and 0 bases at J, with 9 bases between. The CDR3 runs to 14 residues. CDR3 sequence (DNA): TGTGCCAGCAGTTCCAGGGCCATGAACACTGAAGCTTTCTTT. It encodes CASSSRAMNTEAFF.

The chain joins TRBV6-1 to TRBJ2-7; TRBD2 matches at 9 bases. Trimming at V came to 4 bases and at J to 4 bases, leaving 8 bases not matched to a gene. Germline V gives CDR1 MNHNS, CDR2 SASEGT. CDR3 length equals 15 residues. CDR3 bases: TGTGCCAGCAGTGCACTAGCGGGTCAGTATTACGAGCAGTACTTC. Translation: CASSALAGQYYEQYF.